What follows is one T cell receptor (beta chain) and its context. These data originate in a study of preoperative IRX-2 immunotherapy in early breast cancer. V lost 5 bases to trimming and J lost 4 bases; unmatched junction nucleotides: 13. The CDR3 consists of 16 residues. Germline CDR1 SGHVT, CDR2 SQSDAQ. Sequencing used immunoSEQ multiplex PCR; TCRdb keeps in-frame clones, though not all of them. The sample has more than 30,000 clones; under 90% are singletons. Treatment in this sample: preoperative locoregional IRX-2 cytokine immunotherapy. Patients received preoperative, locoregional IRX-2 cytokine immunotherapy in a phase Ib study.

The material was tumor tissue, obtained after IRX-2 immunotherapy. The receptor was isolated from a human donor with breast cancer. The rearrangement uses TRBV7-4 and TRBJ1-1, with TRBD1 matching over 7 bases. CDR3 DNA: TGTGCCAGCAGCCTGATGGAAGGGGGCAGGGGCACTGAAGCTTTCTTT. Translating it yields CASSLMEGGRGTEAFF.